Following are 2 T cell receptor beta chains from one sample sequenced in a study of Graves' ophthalmopathy and Graves' hyperthyroidism. The study amplified TCR beta CDR3 regions using RNA transcripts. RT-PCR with HTBI primers came first, then second-round multiplex PCR. In TCRdb, the multiplex PCR reads were re-called with MiXCR into one record per CDR3 protein. The sample lists some 400,000 distinct CDR3 sequences, 15% to 20% seen once, with more than 1.5% in the top ten. The specimen was peripheral blood. These receptor sequences come from a woman between 18 and 30 years old with Graves' ophthalmopathy.

This clonotype was picked up many times. The V call is TRBV5-1, the J call TRBJ2-4; maybe TRBD1 (6 bases). This CDR3 has 14 residues. Germline V gene lookup returns CDR1 SGHRS and CDR2 YFSETQ. Trimming stripped 4 bases from V and 2 bases from J, with 10 bases between. CDR3 amino acids: CASSRDRSKNIQYF. Here the CDR3 DNA reads TGCGCCAGCAGCCGTGACAGGTCCAAAAACATTCAGTACTTC.

This clonotype has at least ten counts. This rearrangement joins TRBV2 to TRBJ2-7, with a possible D match to TRBD1 (5 bases). The CDR3 is 18 residues long. The V and J ends lost 0 bases and 0 bases respectively, with 18 bases between them. CDR1 and CDR2 (germline): SNHLY, FYNNEI. CDR3 amino acids: CASSEARLGPITSYEQYF. In DNA, the CDR3 is TGTGCCAGCAGTGAAGCGCGGTTGGGGCCGATCACCTCCTACGAGCAGTACTTC.